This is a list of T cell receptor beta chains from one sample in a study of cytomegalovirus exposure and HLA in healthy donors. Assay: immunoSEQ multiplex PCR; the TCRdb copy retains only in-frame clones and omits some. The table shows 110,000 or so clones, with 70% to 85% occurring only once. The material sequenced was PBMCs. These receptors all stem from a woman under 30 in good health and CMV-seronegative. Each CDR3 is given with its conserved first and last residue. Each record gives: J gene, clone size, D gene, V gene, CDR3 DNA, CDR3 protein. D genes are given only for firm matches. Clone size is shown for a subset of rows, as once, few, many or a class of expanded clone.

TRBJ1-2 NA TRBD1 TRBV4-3 TGCGCCAGCAGCCATGCCCCGTCAGGGGGCTATGACTATGGCTACACCTTC CASSHAPSGGYDYGYTF
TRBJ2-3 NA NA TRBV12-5 TGTGCTAGTGGTATCGACAGGAGGTCCACAGATACGCAGTATTTT CASGIDRRSTDTQYF
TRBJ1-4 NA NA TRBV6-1 TGTGCCAGCCGGGACTCCAGCGGATCTAATGAAAAACTGTTTTTT CASRDSSGSNEKLFF
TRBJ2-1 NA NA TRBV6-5 TGTGCCAGCAGTAAAAAACAGGGTGAGGAGCAGTTCTTC CASSKKQGEEQFF
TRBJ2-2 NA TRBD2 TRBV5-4 TGTGCCAGCAGCCCCATCGGGAGGCGCGGCACCGGGGAGCTGTTTTTT CASSPIGRRGTGELFF
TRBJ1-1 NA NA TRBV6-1 TGTGCCAGCAGTGATTCCGGACTCATGAACACTGAAGCTTTCTTT CASSDSGLMNTEAFF
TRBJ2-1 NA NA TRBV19 TGTGCCAGTAGTATTCTTCCCAGGCCAGGCAGCCATGAGCAGTTCTTC CASSILPRPGSHEQFF
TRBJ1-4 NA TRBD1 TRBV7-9 TGTGCCAGCACCTCGACAGGGGGCGATGAAAAACTGTTTTTT CASTSTGGDEKLFF
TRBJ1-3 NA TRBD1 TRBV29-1 TGCAGCGTTGGACAGGGTGGCGGAAACACCATATATTTT CSVGQGGGNTIYF
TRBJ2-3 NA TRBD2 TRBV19 TGTGCCATTAGGGCGGGAGGGCCAACGGATACGCAGTATTTT CAIRAGGPTDTQYF
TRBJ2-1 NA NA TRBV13 TGTGCCAGCAGCTTAGCGGGGGAAAACAACAATGAGCAGTTCTTC CASSLAGENNNEQFF
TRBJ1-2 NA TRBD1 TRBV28 TGTGCCAGCACAGGGGGCAGGGGCTATGGCTACACCTTC CASTGGRGYGYTF
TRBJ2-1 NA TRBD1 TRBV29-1 TGCAGCGGAAGGGACAGGTACAATGAGCAGTTCTTC CSGRDRYNEQFF
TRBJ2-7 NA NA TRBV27 TGTGCCAGCAGTTTCGGCGGGGGCGAGGGCGAGCAGTACTTC CASSFGGGEGEQYF
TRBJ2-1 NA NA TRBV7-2 TGTGCCAGCAGCTTAGAGTTTACGCCTGCGGGGCACAATGAGCAGTTCTTC CASSLEFTPAGHNEQFF
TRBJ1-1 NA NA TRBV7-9 TGTGCCAGCAGCTTAGGAGAGGTCACTGAAGCTTTCTTT CASSLGEVTEAFF
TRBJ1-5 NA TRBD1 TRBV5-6 TGTGCCAGCAGCTCCGACAGGGGAGGTTGGGGTAGCAATCAGCCCCAGCATTTT CASSSDRGGWGSNQPQHF
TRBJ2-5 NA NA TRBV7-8 TGTGCCAGCAGCTTAGCTTTGCAGGGTGGGTTGGAGACCCAGTACTTC CASSLALQGGLETQYF
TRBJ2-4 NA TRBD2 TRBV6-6 TGTGCCAGCAGTTTGGGCGGGGGGGCCAAAAACATTCAGTACTTC CASSLGGGAKNIQYF
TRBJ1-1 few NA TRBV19 TGTGCCAGCGGCGGACAGATGAACACTGAAGCTTTCTTT CASGGQMNTEAFF
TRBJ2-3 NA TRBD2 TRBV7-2 TGTGCCAGCAGCTTAGCTCCTAGCGGGGGCCCCACAGATACGCAGTATTTT CASSLAPSGGPTDTQYF
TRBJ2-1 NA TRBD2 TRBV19 TGTGCCAGTAGTATTTGGGGCTCGACTAGCGGGCACAATGAGCAGTTCTTC CASSIWGSTSGHNEQFF
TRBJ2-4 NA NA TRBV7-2 TGTGCCAGCAGCTTATCAGAGGGACTAGCCAAAAACATTCAGTACTTC CASSLSEGLAKNIQYF
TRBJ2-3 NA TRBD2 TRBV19 TGTGCCAGTGGGACTAGCGGGGGAGATACGCAGTATTTT CASGTSGGDTQYF
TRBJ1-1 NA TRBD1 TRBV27 TGTGCCAGCAGTTTATTTGGGACAGGGAACACTGAAGCTTTCTTT CASSLFGTGNTEAFF
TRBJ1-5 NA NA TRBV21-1 TGTGCCAGCAGCACCCCCCTTTGCAGGGTACTGGGTCAGCCCCAGCATTTT CASSTPLCRVLGQPQHF
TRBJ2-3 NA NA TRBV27 TGTGCCAGCACTCTCCTCTACAGTCTTTCTAGCACAGATACGCAGTATTTT CASTLLYSLSSTDTQYF
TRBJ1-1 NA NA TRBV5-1 TGCGCCAGCAGCACCTACAGGGATAACACTGAAGCTTTCTTT CASSTYRDNTEAFF
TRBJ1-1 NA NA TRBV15 TGTGCCACCAGCAGCCCACCTAGGGAGCAGAACACTGAAGCTTTCTTT CATSSPPREQNTEAFF
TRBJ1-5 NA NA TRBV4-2 TGTGCCAGCAGCCAAGAAGTCGGGAATCAGCCCCAGCATTTT CASSQEVGNQPQHF
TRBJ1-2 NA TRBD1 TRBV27 TGTGCCAGCAGTTTAGGGACAGGGCGCCGGTACACCTTC CASSLGTGRRYTF
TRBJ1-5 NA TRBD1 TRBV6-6 TGTGCCAGCAGTTATCCCGCAGGGGGGACCTATCAGCCCCAGCATTTT CASSYPAGGTYQPQHF
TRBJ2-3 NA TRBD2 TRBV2 TGTGCCAGCATTTTGTACGGGGGGAGCACAGATACGCAGTATTTT CASILYGGSTDTQYF
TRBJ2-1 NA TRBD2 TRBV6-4 TGTGCCAGCAGTCCTTCCGGGACTACCTACAATGAGCAGTTCTTC CASSPSGTTYNEQFF
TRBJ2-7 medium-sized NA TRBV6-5 TGTGCCAGCAGTTACATGGCTAGCGAATCCTACGAGCAGTACTTC CASSYMASESYEQYF
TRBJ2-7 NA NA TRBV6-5 TGTGCCAGCAGTTACTGGGGGGAGGCTAACTACGAGCAGTACTTC CASSYWGEANYEQYF
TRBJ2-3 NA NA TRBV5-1 TGCGCCAGCAGCTTGGGTCGGCGGGAAGATACGCAGTATTTT CASSLGRREDTQYF